These 5 T cell receptor beta chains were sequenced from one sample in a study of sequential checkpoint blockade in melanoma. Treatment noted: randomized to nivolumab then ipilimumab (arm A) or the reverse (arm B). Sequencing was performed with immunoSEQ multiplex PCR; in TCRdb, only in-frame clones are kept and a portion is missing. The sample lists approximately 12,000 clones, approximately 79% occurring once. This sample comprised CD8+ T cells sorted from blood (inferred from file names), obtained from a patient given nivolumab and ipilimumab in sequence. These receptors originate from a human donor with melanoma.

The rearrangement links TRBV18 to TRBJ2-5, with 10 bases fitting TRBD1. Judging by the DNA end, TRBJ2-7 fits better; the J call may be wrong. Germline CDR1 is KGHSH and CDR2 is LQKENI. The CDR3 consists of 16 residues. The CDR3 reads CASSPGGTGARYEQYF. The CDR3 DNA is TGTGCCAGCTCACCTGGGGGGACAGGGGCCCGATACGAGCAGTACTTC.

The rearrangement uses TRBV9 and TRBJ2-1; the D gene is possibly TRBD1 (6 bases). V gave up 3 bases and J gave up 1 base, with 11 bases separating them. The CDR3 is 15 amino acids. Germline V gene sequence: CDR1 SGDLS, CDR2 YYNGEE. CDR3 bases: TGTGCCAGCAGCGCGGGACACCCATCCTACAATGAGCAGTTCTTC. Protein sequence: CASSAGHPSYNEQFF.

CDR3 in DNA: TGTGCCAGCAGTGATAAGGGTCGGGGGGGTTCACCCCTCCACTTT. This sequence encodes CASSDKGRGGSPLHF. The chain uses TRBV2 and TRBJ1-6; possibly TRBD1 for D (5 bases). CDR1 SNHLY and CDR2 FYNNEI come from the germline V gene. Trimming pared 3 bases from V and 9 bases from J, leaving 15 bases between. This CDR3 comprises 15 residues.

With regard to this clone: One junction end does not reproduce the germline sequence, and a read error may be involved. The chain has TRBV4-1 and TRBJ2-3; 7 bases fit TRBD2. Germline CDR1 and CDR2: MGHRA and YSYEKL. The CDR3 spans 17 residues. CDR3 amino acids: CASSQQVGGSRTDTQYF. The CDR3 DNA is TGCGCCAGCAGCCAACAGGTTGGCGGGAGTCGCACTGATACGCAGTATTTT.

As regards this clone: Its ends do not fully match the called genes, so a read error is possible. The V and J genes are TRBV7-3 and TRBJ2-5; 9 bases agree with TRBD1. The germline CDR1 and CDR2 sequences are SGHTA and FQGTGA. The CDR3 consists of 14 residues. The CDR3 reads CASSVTGGEETQYF. As DNA, the CDR3 is TGTGCCAGCAGCGTAACAGGGGGCGAAGAGACCCAGTACTTC.